One T cell receptor beta chain is described in this entry. The data were produced by immunoSEQ multiplex PCR, yet TCRdb's version contains in-frame clones alone and is incomplete. This table holds hundreds of thousands of clones, 88% found once. Treatment meaning: around 19 received Ad26.COV2.S at low or high dose, single or two shots; 5 received placebo; per-sample allocation not given. Samples came from day 63 after the first vaccine or placebo injection. The sample originates from a study of Ad26.COV2.S vaccination and SARS-CoV-2 variants. Trimming removed 5 bases from V and 1 base from J, with 14 bases in between. The CDR3 is made up of 15 amino acids. CDR1 and CDR2 (germline): MNHEY, SMNVEV (reference sequence).

This sequence was found in a person between 18 and 59 years old who received the Ad26.COV2.S COVID-19 vaccine or a placebo. The rearrangement uses TRBV27 and TRBJ1-2, with TRBD1 as a possible D gene (6 bases). The material was peripheral blood, obtained in a trial of Ad26.COV2.S vaccine versus placebo. The CDR3 sequence: CASSVGGAVNYGYTF. CDR3 coding DNA: TGTGCCAGCAGTGTCGGGGGCGCCGTTAACTATGGCTACACCTTC.